The 25 T cell receptor beta chains below come from one sample, sequenced in a study of technical replicates of blood from a few donors. This table comes from immunoSEQ multiplex PCR, and its TCRdb copy is limited to in-frame clones, with some not included. The repertoire holds approximately 52,000 clones, with about 94% as singletons. Sequencing used PBMCs. These TCRs come from a human donor in good health. Some clones in this sample may be carry-over from other donors' samples.

This clone was picked up one time. The genes are TRBV27 and TRBJ2-7; 9 nucleotides align to TRBD1. This CDR3 contains 15 residues. Losses at the gene ends were 5 bases for V and 5 bases for J; bases not matched to a gene: 10. Germline CDR1 MNHEY, CDR2 SMNVEV (reference sequence). CDR3 sequence reads: CASSHSGTGRDEQYF. The CDR3 DNA is TGTGCCAGCAGTCATTCCGGGACAGGGCGTGACGAGCAGTACTTC.

V is TRBV6-1 and J is TRBJ1-1; tentative D call: TRBD1 (5 bases). The CDR3 loop spans 13 amino acids. Germline assignment: CDR1 MNHNS and CDR2 SASEGT. The V end lost 7 bases, the J end lost 1 base, and 10 bases lay between the germline ends. The CDR3: CASTPQANTEAFF. The CDR3 nucleotides read TGTGCCAGCACCCCACAGGCGAACACTGAAGCTTTCTTT.

This rearrangement joins TRBV30 to TRBJ2-3; 9 positions agree with TRBD2. The CDR3 runs to 13 residues. Germline V gene sequence: CDR1 GTSNPN, CDR2 SVGIG (reference sequence). V trimming: 5 bases; J trimming: 0 bases; junction bases outside the gene matches: 0. The CDR3 DNA is TGTGCCTGGGGGACTAGCAGCACAGATACGCAGTATTTT. Encoded protein: CAWGTSSTDTQYF.

This clone was counted once. This chain links TRBV2 with TRBJ1-1; D call uncertain. CDR1 is SNHLY and CDR2 is FYNNEI in the germline V gene. The CDR3 contains 13 residues. Trimming took 3 bases from V and 5 from J, leaving 10 bases between them. The CDR3 DNA reads as TGTGCCAGCAGTGACACCCAAGCAACTGAAGCTTTCTTT. Amino acids: CASSDTQATEAFF.

The chain employs TRBV7-3 and TRBJ1-3; TRBD1 matches at 8 bases. The germline CDR1 and CDR2 sequences are SGHTA and FQGTGA. V lost 4 bases and J lost 2; bases outside the gene matches: 7. The CDR3 covers 16 residues. CDR3 sequence (DNA): TGTGCCAGCAGCTCCGGACCGACAGGGGCTGGAAACACCATATATTTT. Translating it yields CASSSGPTGAGNTIYF.

This sequence joins TRBV5-1 and TRBJ2-3, with TRBD2 matching over 12 bases. This CDR3 contains 15 residues. Germline loops: CDR1 SGHRS, CDR2 YFSETQ. J lost 6 bases, V lost 3 bases, and 5 bases had no gene match. CDR3 sequence: CASSSLAGGVDTQYF. The CDR3 coding sequence is TGCGCCAGCAGCTCACTAGCGGGGGGAGTGGATACGCAGTATTTT.

The rearrangement links TRBV20-1 to TRBJ2-3; D perhaps matches TRBD1 (6 bases). Germline-derived CDR1 and CDR2 are DFQATT and SNEGSKA (reference sequence). V lost 6 bases and J 4 bases, leaving 8 bases between the germline ends. The CDR3 sequence is 11 residues long. In nucleotides, the CDR3 is TGCAGTGCAGAGGGGGCAGATACGCAGTATTTT. Amino acid sequence: CSAEGADTQYF.

The chain couples TRBV6-1 to TRBJ2-7; a weak D match, TRBD1 (5 bases). CDR3 length equals 14 residues. Germline loops: CDR1 MNHNS, CDR2 SASEGT. Deletions cut 8 bases from V and 2 bases from J, with 16 bases between. CDR3 residues: CASAPASGTYEQYF. CDR3 bases: TGTGCCAGCGCCCCGGCTTCAGGGACCTACGAGCAGTACTTC.

The V and J genes are TRBV19 and TRBJ2-2; D not resolved. The ends were cut back, 3 bases at V and 4 bases at J, with 9 bases in the middle. This CDR3 region has 14 residues. From germline, CDR1 is LNHDA and CDR2 SQIVND (reference sequence). CDR3 amino acids: CASSISSATGELFF. The CDR3 nucleotides read TGTGCCAGTAGTATTAGCTCGGCCACCGGGGAGCTGTTTTTT.

The gene calls are TRBV10-1 and TRBJ1-2; D ambiguous. V was shortened by 7 bases and J by 3 bases, with 9 bases between the two germline ends. This CDR3 has 12 amino acids. Germline CDR1 and CDR2: WNHNN and SYGVQD (reference sequence). In nucleotides, the CDR3 is TGCGCCAGCAAAAGGGAGGACTATGGCTACACCTTC. The encoded protein is CASKREDYGYTF.

The gene calls are TRBV5-1 and TRBJ2-1; 8 bases are shared with TRBD2. Germline V gene lookup returns CDR1 SGHRS and CDR2 YFSETQ. V lost 2 bases to trimming and J lost 4 bases; unmatched junction nucleotides: 8. The CDR3 contains 16 residues. As DNA, the CDR3 is TGCGCCAGCAGCTTCGACCCGTCTAGCGGGTACAATGAGCAGTTCTTC. Translation: CASSFDPSSGYNEQFF.

The chain uses TRBV5-1 and TRBJ2-7; TRBD2 aligns across 11 bases. Germline V gene lookup returns CDR1 SGHRS and CDR2 YFSETQ. The J segment lost 4 bases and the V segment lost 5 bases, leaving 8 bases of the junction unmatched. This CDR3 has 15 residues. CDR3 nucleotides: TGCGCCAGCAGTATCGGACTAGCGGGTTCTTACGAGCAGTACTTC. This gives the protein CASSIGLAGSYEQYF.

The chain carries TRBV5-1 and TRBJ2-3; 11 positions agree with TRBD2. The CDR3 is 15 amino acids. The V gene's germline CDR1 is SGHRS and CDR2 YFSETQ. J was trimmed by 5 bases and V by 6 bases; bases with no gene match: 8. In DNA form, the CDR3 reads TGCGCCAGCACCCTTCTAGCGGGAGGTGGAGATACGCAGTATTTT. It translates to CASTLLAGGGDTQYF.

The chain is built from TRBV7-2 and TRBJ1-1, with 8 bases matching TRBD1. CDR1 is SGHTA, CDR2 FQGNSA, per germline. The V and J ends lost 3 bases and 5 bases, in that order; junction bases with no gene match: 5. The CDR3 runs to 14 residues. CDR3 DNA: TGTGCCAGCAGCTTCAGGGGGCGCGGGACTGAAGCTTTCTTT. The encoded protein is CASSFRGRGTEAFF.

The V gene is TRBV6-6, the J gene TRBJ2-3; unclear D gene. Trimming took 0 bases from V and 1 from J, leaving 5 bases between them. The germline V gene has CDR1 MNHNY and CDR2 SVGAGI (reference sequence). The CDR3 is 14 amino acids. The CDR3 nucleotides are TGTGCCAGCAGTTACTCGCCAGGCACAGATACGCAGTATTTT. This encodes CASSYSPGTDTQYF.

V usage is TRBV5-4 and J usage is TRBJ2-7, with D possibly TRBD1 on 6 matching bases. CDR1 and CDR2 from the germline V gene are SGHNT and YYREEE (reference sequence). The CDR3 runs 14 residues. V lost 1 base, J lost 2 bases, and 10 bases lay in between. The CDR3 nucleotides are TGTGCCAGCAGCTTGTCACAGGGCCCCTACGAGCAGTACTTC. Translated, it gives CASSLSQGPYEQYF.

This chain joins TRBV7-8 and TRBJ1-3; D call uncertain. The CDR3 covers 16 residues. Looked up from germline, CDR1 is SGHVS and CDR2 is FQNEAQ. Trimming pared 0 bases from V and 0 bases from J, leaving 9 bases between. The CDR3 loop reads CASSLARQSSGNTIYF. Here the CDR3 DNA reads TGTGCCAGCAGCTTAGCGCGGCAGAGCTCTGGAAACACCATATATTTT. Supplemented by reference TRBV7-8 and TRBJ1-3, the full variable domain reads GAGVSQSPRYKVAKRGQDVALRCDPISGHVSLFWYQQALGQGPEFLTYFQNEAQLDKSGLPSDRFFAERPEGSVSTLKIQRTQQEDSAVYLCASSLARQSSGNTIYFGEGSWLTVV.

The rearrangement joins TRBV10-2 to TRBJ1-1; TRBD1 is a possible D gene (5 bases). The CDR3 is 13 residues long. The ends were cut back, 4 bases at V and 2 bases at J, with 8 bases in the middle. In germline, CDR1 is WSHSY, CDR2 SAAADI. Here the CDR3 reads CASSVRANTEAFF. Written as DNA, the CDR3 is TGCGCCAGCAGTGTCAGGGCCAACACTGAAGCTTTCTTT.

This chain joins TRBV10-3 and TRBJ2-1; 7 nucleotides agree with TRBD2. This CDR3 spans 16 amino acids. Trimming removed 0 bases from V and 9 bases from J; junction bases left unmatched: 11. Germline V lookup: CDR1 ENHRY, CDR2 SYGVKD. The CDR3 is CAISESLIGGGTEQFF. The CDR3 bases are TGTGCCATCAGTGAGTCCCTTATCGGGGGAGGGACTGAGCAGTTCTTC.

This clone was counted only a few times. This rearrangement joins TRBV5-1 to TRBJ2-7, with a possible D match to TRBD2 (6 bases). The V end lost 0 bases, the J end lost 9 bases, and 13 bases lay between the germline ends. The CDR3 runs 13 residues. Germline CDR1 and CDR2: SGHRS and YFSETQ. DNA of the CDR3: TGCGCCAGCAGCTTGGTAGGCGGGACTCGGCAGTACTTC. Protein: CASSLVGGTRQYF.

This chain joins TRBV6-6 and TRBJ2-1; 9 positions match TRBD2. The germline gives CDR1 MNHNY, CDR2 SVGAGI (reference sequence). V shed 8 bases and J 15 bases; nucleotides not matched to a gene: 14. The CDR3 spans 13 residues. Written as DNA, the CDR3 is TGTGCCAGCCAGGAAGGCGGGGGGGGACGTCGGTTCTTC. Its protein is CASQEGGGGRRFF.

The V call is TRBV30, the J call TRBJ2-1, with 16 bases that match TRBD2. The CDR3 covers 20 residues. V dropped 1 base and J dropped 2; count of bases not matched to a gene: 11. CDR1 and CDR2 from the germline V gene are GTSNPN and SVGIG (reference sequence). This chain's CDR3 is CAWSGGGGLAGGGAYNEQFF. The CDR3 DNA sequence: TGTGCCTGGAGTGGAGGCGGGGGACTAGCGGGAGGGGGGGCCTACAATGAGCAGTTCTTC.

The CDR3 is CASSPITDPRGLSLHF. The CDR3 region has the DNA TGTGCCAGCAGCCCTATCACGGACCCTAGGGGTTTGTCCCTCCACTTT. The chain uses TRBV7-2 and TRBJ1-6, with D possibly being TRBD1 (5 bases). The CDR3 spans 16 residues. V was cut by 5 bases and J by 14 bases, with 25 bases left in between. Germline V gives CDR1 SGHTA, CDR2 FQGNSA.

The V gene is TRBV5-3, the J gene TRBJ2-7; TRBD1 matches 10 bases. TRBV5-3 is placed among ORFs of uncertain function. The ends lost 3 bases at V and 5 bases at J; junction bases unmatched: 5. This CDR3 is built from 14 residues. The CDR3 DNA is TGTGCCAGAAGCTCGTCCGGGACAGGGGACGAGCAGTACTTC. Residues: CARSSSGTGDEQYF.

This clone occurred once. This chain joins TRBV30 and TRBJ2-2; D uncertain. V lost 1 base and J lost 1, with 4 bases in between. CDR3 length equals 13 residues. The germline gives CDR1 GTSNPN, CDR2 SVGIG (reference sequence). CDR3 amino acids: CAWSAQNTGELFF. The DNA for the CDR3 is TGTGCCTGGAGTGCCCAGAACACCGGGGAGCTGTTTTTT.